This T cell receptor beta chain is from a study of technical replicates of blood from four donors (dated by TCRdb to 2015 to 2018). The protocol used for the library was the immunoSEQ multiplex PCR assay. TCRdb stores this immuneACCESS table with in-frame sequences only. Part of the clones is absent; in the studies checked, under half of the shortfall reflects unresolved V genes, and no reason is known for the rest. Here the sample has under 70,000 clones; roughly 92% occur a single time. The ten largest clones represent roughly 0.4% of the sample. Of note for this clone: Which antigen it targets is not known. No base-level quality is on record; no much larger clone is a single base apart.

The receptor comes from a human donor in good health. The sample was T cells isolated from PBMCs.

The sequenced DNA is TGTGCCAGTAGTCCTAGAGAGAGGGGGTATGAAAAACTGTTTTTT. This encodes CASSPRERGYEKLFF. Recombination linked TRBV19 to TRBJ1-4; TRBD1 might be the D gene, on 6 matching bases. There are 15 amino acids in the CDR3, from cysteine to phenylalanine inclusive. Only CDR3 DNA is held: 45 bases, read in frame from base 1. CDR1 and CDR2 were assigned from the germline V gene (reference sequence) as LNHDA and SQIVND. V and J are truncated by 5 bases and 6 bases respectively, leaving an intervening sequence of 16 bases. The CDR3 plus the reference TRBV19 and TRBJ1-4 genes for the other parts give the full variable domain: DGGITQSPKYLFRKEGQNVTLSCEQNLNHDAMYWYRQDPGQGLRLIYYSQIVNDFQKGDIAEGYSVSREKKESFPLTVTSAQKNPTAFYLCASSPRERGYEKLFFGSGTQLSVL.